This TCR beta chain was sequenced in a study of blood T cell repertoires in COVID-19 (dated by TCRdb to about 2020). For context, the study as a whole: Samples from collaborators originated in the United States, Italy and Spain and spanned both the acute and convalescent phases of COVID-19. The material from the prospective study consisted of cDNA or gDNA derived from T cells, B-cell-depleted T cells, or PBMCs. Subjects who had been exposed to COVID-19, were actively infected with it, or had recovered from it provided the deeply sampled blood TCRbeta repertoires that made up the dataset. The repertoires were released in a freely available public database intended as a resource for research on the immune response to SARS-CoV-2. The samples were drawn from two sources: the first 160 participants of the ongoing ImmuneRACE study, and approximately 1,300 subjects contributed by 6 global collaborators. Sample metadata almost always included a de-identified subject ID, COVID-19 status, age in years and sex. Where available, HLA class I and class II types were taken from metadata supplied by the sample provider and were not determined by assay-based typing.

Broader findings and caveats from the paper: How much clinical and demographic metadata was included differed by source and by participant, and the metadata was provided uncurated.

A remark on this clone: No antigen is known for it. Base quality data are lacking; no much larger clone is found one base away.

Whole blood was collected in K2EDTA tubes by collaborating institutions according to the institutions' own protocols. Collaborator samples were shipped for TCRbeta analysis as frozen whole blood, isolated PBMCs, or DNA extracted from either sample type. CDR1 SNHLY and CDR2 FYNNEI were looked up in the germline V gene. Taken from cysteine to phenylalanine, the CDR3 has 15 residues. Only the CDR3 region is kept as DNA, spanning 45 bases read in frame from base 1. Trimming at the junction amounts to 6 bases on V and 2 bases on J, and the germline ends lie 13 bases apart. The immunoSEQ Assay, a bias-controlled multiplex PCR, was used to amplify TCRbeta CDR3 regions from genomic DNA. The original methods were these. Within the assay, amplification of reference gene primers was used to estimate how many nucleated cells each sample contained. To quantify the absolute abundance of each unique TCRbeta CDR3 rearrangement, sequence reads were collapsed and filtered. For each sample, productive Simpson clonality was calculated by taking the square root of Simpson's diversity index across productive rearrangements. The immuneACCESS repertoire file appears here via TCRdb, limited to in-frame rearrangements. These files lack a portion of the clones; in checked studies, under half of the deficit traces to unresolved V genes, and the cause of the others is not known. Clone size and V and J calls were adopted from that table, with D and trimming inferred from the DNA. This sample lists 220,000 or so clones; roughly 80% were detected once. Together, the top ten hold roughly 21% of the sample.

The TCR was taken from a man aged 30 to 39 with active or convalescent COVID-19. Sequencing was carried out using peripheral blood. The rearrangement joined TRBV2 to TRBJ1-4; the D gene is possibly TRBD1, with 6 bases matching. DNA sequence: TGTGCCAGCAGGCAAACAGGGAAGACTAATGAAAAACTGTTTTTT. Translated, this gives CASRQTGKTNEKLFF.